The 21 T cell receptor beta chains below were found in one sample sequenced in a study of shared clonotypes between healthy human individuals. Method: immunoSEQ multiplex PCR; TCRdb's copy keeps in-frame clones and lacks some. The data show fewer than 700,000 clones, about 95% seen once. Naive CD8 populations comprised CD45RO-negative cells positively selected for CCR7, excluding terminally differentiated effector memory CD45RA+ cells. Sequenced material: naive CD8+ T cells sorted from blood. The receptors stem from a woman aged 25 to 39 in good health.

CDR3 sequence: CASSVDPGQGVYNEQFF. The CDR3 DNA reads TGTGCCAGCAGCGTAGATCCCGGACAGGGAGTCTACAATGAGCAGTTCTTC. V and J are TRBV9 and TRBJ2-1; 8 positions agree with TRBD1. The CDR3 spans 17 residues. J lost 3 bases, V lost 0 bases, and 8 bases had no gene match. Germline V gene sequence: CDR1 SGDLS, CDR2 YYNGEE.

The chain carries TRBV27 and TRBJ1-5; no firm D call. The CDR3 runs 15 residues. The germline gives CDR1 MNHEY, CDR2 SMNVEV (reference sequence). V shed 6 bases and J shed 0 bases, with 12 bases lying between them. The CDR3, as DNA: TGTGCCAGCAGCCGAGTGGGTTCTAGCAATCAGCCCCAGCATTTT. It codes for CASSRVGSSNQPQHF.

The V call is TRBV10-1, the J call TRBJ2-7; weak D call: TRBD1 (7 bases). The CDR3 contains 15 residues. Per the germline V gene, CDR1 is WNHNN and CDR2 is SYGVQD (reference sequence). Between the trimmed V and J ends, which lost 3 bases and 2 bases, there was a span of 14 bases. The CDR3 nucleotides are TGCGCCAGCAGTGATCCGCGGGACAGCCCCTACGAGCAGTACTTC. This gives the protein CASSDPRDSPYEQYF.

The chain uses TRBV19 and TRBJ1-1, with 7 bases identical to TRBD1. Germline values: CDR1 LNHDA, CDR2 SQIVND (reference sequence). V dropped 1 base and J dropped 3; count of bases not matched to a gene: 5. There are 15 residues in the CDR3. CDR3: CASSIGRGPDTEAFF. DNA of the CDR3: TGTGCCAGTAGTATAGGGAGGGGGCCGGACACTGAAGCTTTCTTT.

Only one count was recorded for this clone. The J gene is TRBJ2-1, the V gene TRBV7-6, with 9 positions matching TRBD2. The germline V gene encodes CDR1 SGHVS and CDR2 FNYEAQ. The V gene end was trimmed by 4 bases and the J gene end by 9 bases; junction bases not matched to a gene: 10. This CDR3 has 15 residues. The CDR3 reads CASSSSSGTRVEQFF. The DNA for the CDR3 is TGTGCCAGCAGCTCATCTAGCGGGACGAGGGTTGAGCAGTTCTTC.

The chain recombines TRBV4-2 with TRBJ2-2, with TRBD2 matching over 7 bases. Germline CDR1 LGHNA, CDR2 YNFKEQ. This CDR3 spans 14 amino acids. V lost 9 bases and J lost 0; bases outside the gene matches: 4. The CDR3 here is CASSGRSNTGELFF. The CDR3 region has the DNA TGTGCCAGTAGCGGGCGTTCGAACACCGGGGAGCTGTTTTTT.

The chain has TRBV28 and TRBJ2-3; TRBD2 agrees at 9 bases. V lost 6 bases to trimming and J lost 1 base; unmatched junction nucleotides: 8. The germline CDR1 and CDR2 sequences are MDHEN and SYDVKM. CDR3 length: 16 amino acids. This CDR3 is CASRESAGGGTDTQYF. The CDR3, as DNA: TGTGCCAGCAGGGAAAGTGCGGGAGGGGGCACAGATACGCAGTATTTT.

V and J are TRBV6-6 and TRBJ1-6, with TRBD1 identical over 11 bases. Trimming took 6 bases from V and 9 from J; bases not matched to a gene: 4. The CDR3 is 14 residues long. The germline CDR1 and CDR2 sequences are MNHNY and SVGAGI (reference sequence). DNA for the CDR3: TGTGCCAGCAGGGACAGGGGGCTGGGTTCACCCCTCCACTTT. This gives the protein CASRDRGLGSPLHF.

This chain links TRBV21-1 with TRBJ1-5; TRBD1 reflects the table's D call only, with no check against the DNA. TRBV21-1 is assigned pseudogene status. The CDR3 has 18 amino acids. In DNA, the CDR3 is TGTGCCAGCAGCAAAACAACAGGGGGGGATTTTAGCAATCAGCCCCAGCATTTT. Translation gives CASSKTTGGDFSNQPQHF.

The V call is TRBV6-5, the J call TRBJ1-5, with TRBD1 as a possible D gene (6 bases). The germline CDR1 and CDR2 sequences are MNHEY and SVGAGI. The CDR3 spans 15 residues. V lost 5 bases to trimming and J lost 4 bases, with 15 bases between them. The CDR3: CASSPPGEGNQPQHF. CDR3 nucleotide sequence: TGTGCCAGCAGTCCCCCAGGGGAGGGTAATCAGCCCCAGCATTTT.

The V call is TRBV11-2, the J call TRBJ1-2; tentative D call: TRBD1 (5 bases). Germline loops: CDR1 SGHAT, CDR2 FQNNGV. V lost 5 bases and J lost 4, with 26 bases in between. This CDR3 is 18 amino acids long. CDR3 sequence (DNA): TGTGCCAGCAGCGGGGGATCATACAAGACCGCGTCCCCCTATGGCTACACCTTC. This codes for CASSGGSYKTASPYGYTF.

This chain joins TRBV4-2 and TRBJ2-1; no definite D call. In germline, CDR1 is LGHNA, CDR2 YNFKEQ. This CDR3 is 15 amino acids long. V was clipped by 2 bases and J by 0 bases, with 8 bases between them. CDR3 DNA: TGTGCCAGCAGCCAAAGTATAAGCTCCTACAATGAGCAGTTCTTC. Translating it yields CASSQSISSYNEQFF.

This sequence joins TRBV13 and TRBJ1-1, with 9 bases lining up with TRBD1. Germline loops: CDR1 PRHDT, CDR2 FYEKMQ (reference sequence). The CDR3 has 18 residues. The J segment lost 2 bases and the V segment lost 3 bases, leaving 13 bases of the junction unmatched. CDR3 nucleotide sequence: TGTGCCAGCAGCTTCCGGGACAGGGTAAGCTCCACAAACACTGAAGCTTTCTTT. This gives the protein CASSFRDRVSSTNTEAFF. The entire variable domain, with the rest obtained from reference TRBV13 and TRBJ1-1, is as follows: AAGVIQSPRHLIKEKRETATLKCYPIPRHDTVYWYQQGPGQDPQFLISFYEKMQSDKGSIPDRFSAQQFSDYHSELNMSSLELGDSALYFCASSFRDRVSSTNTEAFFGQGTRLTVV.

This clone was observed a single time. The chain employs TRBV6-5 and TRBJ2-3, with 8 nucleotides matching TRBD1. With V trimmed by 4 bases and J by 5 bases, 8 bases remained unmatched. This CDR3 region has 15 residues. CDR1 MNHEY and CDR2 SVGAGI come from the germline V gene. Written as DNA, the CDR3 is TGTGCCAGCAGTTTCACAGGGGGGCGGGGAGATACGCAGTATTTT. Protein sequence: CASSFTGGRGDTQYF.

The rearrangement links TRBV2 to TRBJ2-5, with D perhaps TRBD1 (5 bases). V was trimmed by 2 bases and J by 1 base, leaving 8 bases between them. This CDR3 has 14 amino acids. Germline loops: CDR1 SNHLY, CDR2 FYNNEI. The CDR3, as DNA: TGTGCCAGCAGTGAAAGGGGTCTCCAAGAGACCCAGTACTTC. This sequence encodes CASSERGLQETQYF.

DNA for the CDR3: TGCGCCAGCAGCCTAGGCACTTCCTACGAGCAGTACTTC. It specifies CASSLGTSYEQYF. V is TRBV4-1 and J is TRBJ2-5; D call uncertain. The DNA end is a closer match to TRBJ2-7, so the J assignment may be wrong. The germline CDR1 and CDR2 sequences are MGHRA and YSYEKL. The CDR3 totals 13 residues.

CDR3 protein: CASSEGSGSLYEQYF. CDR3 bases: TGTGCCAGCAGTGAGGGTAGCGGGAGCTTATACGAGCAGTACTTC. This chain uses TRBV2 with TRBJ2-7; 9 positions agree with TRBD2. The CDR3 is made up of 15 amino acids. Unmatched junction bases numbered 7, after V lost 3 bases and J lost 4 bases. From germline, CDR1 is SNHLY and CDR2 FYNNEI.

The rearrangement uses TRBV27 and TRBJ2-1; TRBD1 is a possible D gene (5 bases). The CDR3 extends over 15 amino acids. Germline CDR1 reads MNHEY; CDR2 reads SMNVEV (reference sequence). Deletions cut 5 bases from V and 0 bases from J, with 11 bases between. This CDR3 reads CASSPDSLSYNEQFF. The CDR3, as DNA: TGTGCCAGCAGTCCCGACAGCCTCTCCTACAATGAGCAGTTCTTC.

This rearrangement joins TRBV28 to TRBJ2-1; 10 bases map to TRBD2. J gave up 4 bases and V 7 bases, and 7 bases lay outside the gene matches. This CDR3 has 15 residues. Germline V gene data show CDR1 as MDHEN and CDR2 as SYDVKM. CDR3 amino acids: CASTKTSGVYNEQFF. The CDR3 DNA sequence: TGTGCCAGCACCAAAACTAGCGGGGTATACAATGAGCAGTTCTTC. Looking up the rest from reference TRBV28 and TRBJ2-1 gives the full variable domain: DVKVTQSSRYLVKRTGEKVFLECVQDMDHENMFWYRQDPGLGLRLIYFSYDVKMKEKGDIPEGYSVSREKKERFSLILESASTNQTSMYLCASTKTSGVYNEQFFGPGTRLTVL.

The chain has TRBV5-4 and TRBJ1-3; 7 bases line up with TRBD1. CDR3 length: 15 residues. Trimming removed 2 bases from V and 1 base from J; junction bases left unmatched: 3. Germline CDR1 and CDR2: SGHNT and YYREEE (reference sequence). This CDR3 reads CASSLDRVSGNTIYF. The DNA of the CDR3 is TGTGCCAGCAGCTTAGACAGGGTGTCTGGAAACACCATATATTTT.

The CDR3 nucleotides read TGTGCCAGCAGCTTAGCGGGAGGCCCCTACAATGAGCAGTTCTTC. It encodes CASSLAGGPYNEQFF. V is TRBV7-9 and J is TRBJ2-1, with D tentatively TRBD2 (6 bases). V was shortened by 0 bases and J by 2 bases, with 8 bases between the two germline ends. The CDR3 loop spans 15 amino acids. CDR1 SEHNR and CDR2 FQNEAQ come from the germline V gene (reference sequence).